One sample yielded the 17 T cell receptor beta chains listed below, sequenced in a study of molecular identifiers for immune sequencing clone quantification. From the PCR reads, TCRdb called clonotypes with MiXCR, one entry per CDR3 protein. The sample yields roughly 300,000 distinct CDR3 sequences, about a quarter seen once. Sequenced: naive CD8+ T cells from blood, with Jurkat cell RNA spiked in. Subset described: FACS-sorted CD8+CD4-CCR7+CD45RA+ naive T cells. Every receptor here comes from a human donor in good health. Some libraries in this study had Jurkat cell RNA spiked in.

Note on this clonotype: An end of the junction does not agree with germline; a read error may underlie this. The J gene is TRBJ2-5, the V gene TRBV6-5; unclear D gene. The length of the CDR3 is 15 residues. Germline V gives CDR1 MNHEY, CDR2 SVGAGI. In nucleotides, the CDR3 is TGTGCCAGCAGTTACACGACTGGGCTGGAAGAGACCCCGTCCTTC. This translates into CASSYTTGLEETPSF.

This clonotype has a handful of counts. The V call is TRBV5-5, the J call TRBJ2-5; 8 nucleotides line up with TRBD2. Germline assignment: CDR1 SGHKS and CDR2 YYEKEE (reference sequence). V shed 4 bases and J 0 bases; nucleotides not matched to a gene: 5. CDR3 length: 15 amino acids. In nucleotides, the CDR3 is TGTGCCAGCAGCCCCGGGGGGGGGTACCAAGAGACCCAGTACTTC. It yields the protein CASSPGGGYQETQYF.

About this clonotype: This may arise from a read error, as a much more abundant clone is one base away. CDR3 coding DNA: TGTGCCAGCAGCTATGGGACAGGGGACAGAGATACGCAGTATTTT. Encoded protein: CASSYGTGDRDTQYF. The chain is built from TRBV12-3 or TRBV12-4 and TRBJ2-3, with 10 positions matching TRBD1. The J segment lost 5 bases and the V segment lost 6 bases, leaving 8 bases of the junction unmatched. The CDR3 has 15 residues.

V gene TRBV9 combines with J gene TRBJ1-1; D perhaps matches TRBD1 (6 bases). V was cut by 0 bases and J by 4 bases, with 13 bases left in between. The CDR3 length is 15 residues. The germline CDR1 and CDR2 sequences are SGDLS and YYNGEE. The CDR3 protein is CASSVGGRAGTEAFF. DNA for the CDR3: TGTGCCAGCAGCGTAGGGGGGCGGGCCGGCACTGAAGCTTTCTTT.

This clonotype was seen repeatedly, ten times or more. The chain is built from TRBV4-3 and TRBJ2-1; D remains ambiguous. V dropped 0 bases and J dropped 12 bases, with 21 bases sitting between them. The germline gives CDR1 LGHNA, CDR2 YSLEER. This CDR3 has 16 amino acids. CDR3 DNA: TGCGCCAGCAGCCAAGATGAATTCGATTCGGCCCAAGGGCAGTTCTTC. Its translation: CASSQDEFDSAQGQFF.

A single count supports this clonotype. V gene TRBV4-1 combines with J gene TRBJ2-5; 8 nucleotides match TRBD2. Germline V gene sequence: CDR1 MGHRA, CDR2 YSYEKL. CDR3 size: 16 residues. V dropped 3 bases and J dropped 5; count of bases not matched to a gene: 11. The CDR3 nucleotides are TGCGCCAGCAGCCACGAACTAGCGGTCCCAGCCGAGACCCAGTACTTC. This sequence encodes CASSHELAVPAETQYF.

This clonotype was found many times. The CDR3 region is CASSQVPSGTYNEQFF. The CDR3 DNA is TGTGCCAGCAGTCAGGTTCCTAGCGGAACGTACAATGAGCAGTTCTTC. The chain has TRBV28 and TRBJ2-1; 7 nucleotides match TRBD2. Trimming cost V 5 bases and J 4 bases; bases outside gene matches: 11. This CDR3 spans 16 amino acids. CDR1 is MDHEN, CDR2 SYDVKM, per germline.

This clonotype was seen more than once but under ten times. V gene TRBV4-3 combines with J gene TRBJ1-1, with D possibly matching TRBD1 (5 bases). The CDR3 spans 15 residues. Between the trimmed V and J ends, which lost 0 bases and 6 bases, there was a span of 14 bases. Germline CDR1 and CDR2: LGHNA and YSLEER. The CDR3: CASSQDGGRGSEAFF. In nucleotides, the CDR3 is TGCGCCAGCAGCCAAGATGGCGGGAGGGGCTCTGAAGCTTTCTTT.

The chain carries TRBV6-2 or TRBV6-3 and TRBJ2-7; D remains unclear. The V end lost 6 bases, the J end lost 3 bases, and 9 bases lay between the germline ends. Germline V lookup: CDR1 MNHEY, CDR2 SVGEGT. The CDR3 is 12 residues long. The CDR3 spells CASSREGYEQYF. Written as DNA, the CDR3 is TGTGCCAGCAGCCGTGAAGGCTACGAGCAGTACTTC.

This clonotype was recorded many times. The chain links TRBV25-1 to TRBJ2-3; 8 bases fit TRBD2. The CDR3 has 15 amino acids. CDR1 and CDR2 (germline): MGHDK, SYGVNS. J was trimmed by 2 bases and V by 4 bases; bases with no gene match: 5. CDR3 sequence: CASSALAGSTDTQYF. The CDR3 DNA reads TGTGCCAGCAGTGCTCTAGCGGGTTCCACAGATACGCAGTATTTT.

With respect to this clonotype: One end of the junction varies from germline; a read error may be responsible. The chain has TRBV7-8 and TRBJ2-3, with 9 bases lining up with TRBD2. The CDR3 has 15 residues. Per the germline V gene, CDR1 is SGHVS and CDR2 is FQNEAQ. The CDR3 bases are TGTGCCAGCAGCTCGCTAGCGGGGAGCACAGAGACGCTGTATTTT. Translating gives CASSSLAGSTETLYF.

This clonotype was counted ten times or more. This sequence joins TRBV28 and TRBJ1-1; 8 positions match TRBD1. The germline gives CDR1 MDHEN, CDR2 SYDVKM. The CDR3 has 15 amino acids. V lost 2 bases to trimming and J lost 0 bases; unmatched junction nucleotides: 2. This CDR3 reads CASSLAGGMNTEAFF. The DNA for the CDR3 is TGTGCCAGCAGTTTAGCAGGGGGCATGAACACTGAAGCTTTCTTT. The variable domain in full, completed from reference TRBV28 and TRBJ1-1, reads DVKVTQSSRYLVKRTGEKVFLECVQDMDHENMFWYRQDPGLGLRLIYFSYDVKMKEKGDIPEGYSVSREKKERFSLILESASTNQTSMYLCASSLAGGMNTEAFFGQGTRLTVV.

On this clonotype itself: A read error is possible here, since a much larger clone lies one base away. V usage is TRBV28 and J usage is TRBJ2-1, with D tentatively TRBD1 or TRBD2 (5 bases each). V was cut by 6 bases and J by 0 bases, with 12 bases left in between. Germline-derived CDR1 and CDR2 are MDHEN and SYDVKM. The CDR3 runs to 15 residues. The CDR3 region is CASRLGASSYNEQFF. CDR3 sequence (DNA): TGTGCCAGCAGGCTCGGGGCGAGCTCCTACAATGAGCAGTTCTTC.

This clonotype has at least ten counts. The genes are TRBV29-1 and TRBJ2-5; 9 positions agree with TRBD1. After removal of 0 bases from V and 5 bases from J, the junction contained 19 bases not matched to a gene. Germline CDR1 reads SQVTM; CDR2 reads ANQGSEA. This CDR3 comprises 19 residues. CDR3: CSVEDFEGTGSRAPETQYF. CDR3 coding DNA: TGCAGCGTTGAAGATTTTGAAGGGACAGGGTCTCGAGCCCCCGAGACCCAGTACTTC.

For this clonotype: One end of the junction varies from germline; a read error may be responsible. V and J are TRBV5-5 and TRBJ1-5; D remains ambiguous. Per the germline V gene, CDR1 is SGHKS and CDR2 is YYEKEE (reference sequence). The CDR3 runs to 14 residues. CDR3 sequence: CASSLGAGVQPRRF. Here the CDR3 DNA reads TGTGCCAGCAGCTTGGGGGCGGGTGTTCAGCCCCGGCGTTTT.

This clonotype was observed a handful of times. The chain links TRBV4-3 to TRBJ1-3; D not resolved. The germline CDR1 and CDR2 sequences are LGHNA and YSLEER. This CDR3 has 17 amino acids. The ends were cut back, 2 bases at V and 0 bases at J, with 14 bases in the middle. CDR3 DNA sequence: TGCGCCAGCAGCCAAAATCCAACGGGCTACTCTGGAAACACCATATATTTT. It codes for CASSQNPTGYSGNTIYF.

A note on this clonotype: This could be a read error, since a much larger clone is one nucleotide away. The chain's CDR3 is CASGSALEETQYF. The CDR3 DNA is TGTGCCAGCGGCTCCGCACTAGAAGAGACCCAGTACTTC. This rearrangement joins TRBV7-9 to TRBJ2-5, with D possibly TRBD2 on 5 matching bases. Germline assignment: CDR1 SEHNR and CDR2 FQNEAQ (reference sequence). This CDR3 comprises 13 residues. V lost 8 bases and J lost 3, with 13 bases in between.